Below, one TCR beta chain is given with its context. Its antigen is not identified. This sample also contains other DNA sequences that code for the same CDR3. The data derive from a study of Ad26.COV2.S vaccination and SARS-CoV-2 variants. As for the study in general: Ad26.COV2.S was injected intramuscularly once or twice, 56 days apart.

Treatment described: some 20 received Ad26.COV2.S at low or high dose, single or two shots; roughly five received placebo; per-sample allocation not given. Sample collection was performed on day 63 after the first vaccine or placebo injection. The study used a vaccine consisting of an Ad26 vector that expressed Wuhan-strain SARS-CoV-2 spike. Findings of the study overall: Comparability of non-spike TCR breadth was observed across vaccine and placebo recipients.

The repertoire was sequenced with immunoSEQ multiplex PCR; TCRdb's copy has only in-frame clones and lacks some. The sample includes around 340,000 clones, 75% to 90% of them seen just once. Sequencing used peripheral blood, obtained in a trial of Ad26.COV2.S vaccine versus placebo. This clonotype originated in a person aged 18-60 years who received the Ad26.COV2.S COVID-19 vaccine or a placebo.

The DNA of the CDR3 is TGCGCCAGCAGCTTAGGGGGGGAGGAGACCCAGTACTTC. This codes for CASSLGGEETQYF. The chain joins TRBV5-1 to TRBJ2-5; D is perhaps TRBD2 (7 bases). From germline, CDR1 is SGHRS and CDR2 YFSETQ. Trimming removed 2 bases from V and 5 bases from J, with 10 bases in between. The CDR3 is made up of 13 amino acids.